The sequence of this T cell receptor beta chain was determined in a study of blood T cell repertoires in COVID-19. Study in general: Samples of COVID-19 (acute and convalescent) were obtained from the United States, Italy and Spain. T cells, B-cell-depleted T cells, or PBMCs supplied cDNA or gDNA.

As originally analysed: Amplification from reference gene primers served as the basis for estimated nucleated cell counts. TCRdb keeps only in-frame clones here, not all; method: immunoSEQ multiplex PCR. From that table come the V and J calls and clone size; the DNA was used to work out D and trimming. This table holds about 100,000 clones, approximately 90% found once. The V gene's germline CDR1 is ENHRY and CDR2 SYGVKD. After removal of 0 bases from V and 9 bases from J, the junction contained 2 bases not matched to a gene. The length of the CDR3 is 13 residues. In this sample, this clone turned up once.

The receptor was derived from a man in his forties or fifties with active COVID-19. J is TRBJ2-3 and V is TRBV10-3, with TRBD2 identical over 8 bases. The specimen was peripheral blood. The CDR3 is CAISESERETQYF. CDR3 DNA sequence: TGTGCCATCAGTGAGTCGGAGCGGGAGACGCAGTATTTT.